Below, one TCR beta chain is given with its context. The target of this receptor is not known. Given a much more abundant clone one base away, this may be a read error. The library was made by UMI-ligation and nested PCR. The ligated cDNA was amplified by four rounds of PCR, in which nested alpha and beta constant region primers were used together with the SP2 primer. For the blood and skin samples, reverse transcription of TCR RNA was done with SuperScript IV along with alpha and beta constant region primers. T4 RNA ligase 1 was used to ligate an oligonucleotide containing the Illumina SP2 primer and a UMI to the 3' end of the cDNA. To prevent hairpin formation, the 12-nucleotide UMI was made up of two random hexamers with an eight-base spacer between them. From the second PCR onward, the TCR alpha and beta chain libraries were handled separately, and dual indexing was used for multiplexing. After pooling, the indexed libraries were analyzed by capillary electrophoresis and sequenced on either an Illumina MiSeq or NextSeq. Libraries were spiked with PhiX DNA at about 4.5-7.5% so that base diversity was increased and cluster recognition was improved. On the authors' methods: Demultiplexor took UMIs from read 2, joined the UMIs to the TCR sequence from read 1, and separated reads according to sample indices. V and J genes and V-J junctions were identified by Decombinator, and each TCR was assigned a five-part identifier that included V and J deletions. Collapsinator used UMIs to correct sequencing errors and PCR amplification heterogeneity, producing a UMI-based abundance for each TCR. CDR3Translator turned identifiers into nucleotide sequence, translated the nucleotide sequence into amino acids, and pulled out CDR3 regions based on terminal motifs. Error-corrected counts of alpha and beta TCRs from blood and skin were compared after being normalized to the amount of input RNA. TCRdb reprocessed the public reads (quality trimming at Q25 with fastp, clone calling with MiXCR) and kept in-frame beta chains. Every distinct CDR3 protein forms one entry, paired with its most common genes and DNA. TCRdb, rather than the study authors, made the V and J calls. Recorded for this sample are about 37,000 distinct CDR3 sequences; 9.5% to 12% of them occurred a single time. About 4.2% of the sample goes to the ten largest clones.

These data belong to a study of naive and memory T cell subsets (dated by TCRdb to about 2017). Background for the entire study: In the figure summarizing the skin biopsy and whole blood samples, 10 or so blood donors, 7 tuberculin skin test biopsies and 3 saline control biopsies were reported. Skin biopsies were taken from tuberculin skin test sites or from saline-injected control sites and were processed for RNA extraction as described before. Usually PCR2 was run as a SYBR Green qPCR and stopped at a set threshold, although low-input samples could use end-point PCR (around 6 cycles) instead.

This specimen's treatment or condition label, per the study, means: skin biopsy from PPD injection site in Mantoux-positive individual. Using 3' ligation of a UMI-containing oligonucleotide to TCR cDNA, the study laid out a robust and sensitive protocol to amplify, sequence and analyze TCRs. Tuberculin skin test biopsies came from sites injected with PPD in individuals with a positive Mantoux test. Total RNA was treated with RQ1 DNase, without cell sorting, prior to reverse transcription, with an input of about 1 to 1,100 ng being targeted. Skin biopsy and whole blood libraries were made to test pipeline robustness in samples where T cells form a minority population. Findings and caveats that apply to the study as a whole: The RNA-based method was acknowledged as potentially sensitive to TCR transcript changes with T cell activation and differentiation. The higher numbers of TCRs at tuberculin skin test sites were interpreted as T cell infiltration of a delayed type IV hypersensitivity reaction. The paper did not give details on skin biopsy collection and RNA processing but referred to earlier studies for those details. TCR sequences were reportedly obtained from both types of skin biopsy, with many more TCRs found at tuberculin skin test sites.

The CDR3, from cysteine to phenylalanine, totals 16 residues. The kept DNA is CDR3 alone, 48 bases in frame from the first base. The germline V gene (reference sequence) gives CDR1 as DFQATT and CDR2 as SNEGSKA. Recombination joined TRBV20-1 with TRBJ1-2; the D gene is perhaps TRBD1, from 5 matching bases. This specimen consisted of skin, obtained from a tuberculin skin test site. The origin of this receptor is an adult in good health. The CDR3 reads CSARLRGEQTNYGDTF. The DNA sequence is as follows: TGCAGTGCTAGGCTCCGGGGGGAGCAAACTAACTATGGCGACACCTTC.